The 30 T cell receptor beta chains listed next were all sequenced from one sample in a study of spatial heterogeneity in lung cancer. Specified time point: sample taken at primary tumor resection. Whole RNA was taken from tumor, nontumor lung or frozen PBMC; it was then sequenced unsorted. TCRdb reanalysed the 5' RACE reads using MiXCR and keeps one entry per CDR3 protein. Of about 50,000 distinct CDR3 sequences listed, 6.5% to 8% are singletons. The sample was PBMCs, taken at surgery. The origin of the receptors is a female donor with early-stage non-small cell lung cancer.

This clonotype was recorded at least ten times. The junction differs from germline at one of its ends, possibly a read error. V and J are TRBV6-1 and TRBJ2-7; TRBD1 aligns across 9 bases. The CDR3 is made up of 15 amino acids. Germline V gene lookup returns CDR1 MNHNS and CDR2 SASEGT. The CDR3, as DNA: TGTGCCAGCAGAGAAGGACAGGGGAAGACCTACGAGCAGTACTTC. As protein: CASREGQGKTYEQYF.

This clonotype was counted only a few times. The chain is built from TRBV7-2 and TRBJ2-5, with D possibly being TRBD1 (6 bases). Germline V gene sequence: CDR1 SGHTA, CDR2 FQGNSA. The CDR3 length is 16 residues. The V and J ends lost 1 base and 2 bases respectively, with 14 bases between them. The CDR3 sequence is CASSLGPGTQQETQYF. For the CDR3, the DNA is TGTGCCAGCAGCTTAGGCCCTGGGACACAGCAAGAGACCCAGTACTTC.

This clonotype occurred many times. This rearrangement joins TRBV28 to TRBJ2-2, with D perhaps TRBD2 (5 bases). V lost 6 bases and J lost 7, with 9 bases in between. This CDR3 contains 12 residues. Per the germline V gene, CDR1 is MDHEN and CDR2 is SYDVKM. CDR3 sequence: CASSLLDGELFF. The CDR3 region has the DNA TGTGCCAGCAGCCTACTAGACGGGGAGCTGTTTTTT.

The table lists this clonotype with many counts. The genes are TRBV2 and TRBJ2-5; 8 bases agree with TRBD2. The CDR3 spans 13 residues. Germline V lookup: CDR1 SNHLY, CDR2 FYNNEI. The ends lost 10 bases at V and 5 bases at J; junction bases unmatched: 9. CDR3 residues: CAIPGGYQETQYF. CDR3 DNA sequence: TGTGCCATCCCGGGGGGGTATCAGGAGACCCAGTACTTC.

With regard to this clonotype: One base away lies a much larger clone, so this may be a sequencing read error. The chain has TRBV11-2 and TRBJ2-2; a possible D gene is TRBD2 (5 bases). Germline V gene sequence: CDR1 SGHAT, CDR2 FQNNGV. The CDR3 spans 14 residues. The chain's CDR3 is CACSLGGGQGELFF. The CDR3 DNA reads TGTGCCTGCAGCTTAGGTGGCGGGCAAGGGGAGCTGTTTTTT. Variable domain in full (rest from reference TRBV11-2 and TRBJ2-2): EAGVAQSPRYKIIEKRQSVAFWCNPISGHATLYWYQQILGQGPKLLIQFQNNGVVDDSQLPKDRFSAERLKGVDSTLKIQPAKLEDSAVYLCACSLGGGQGELFFGEGSRLTVL.

V and J are TRBV28 and TRBJ1-5, with TRBD1 matching 8 bases. This CDR3 region has 17 residues. Trimming removed 4 bases from V and 0 bases from J; junction bases left unmatched: 8. Germline values: CDR1 MDHEN, CDR2 SYDVKM. CDR3 residues: CASSSPGQEYSNQPQHF. The DNA for the CDR3 is TGTGCCAGCAGTTCTCCGGGACAGGAGTATAGCAATCAGCCCCAGCATTTT.

This clonotype has just a few counts. V usage is TRBV30 and J usage is TRBJ2-2; D may correspond to TRBD1 or TRBD2 (5 bases each). V lost 5 bases and J 1 base, leaving 11 bases between the germline ends. The germline V gene encodes CDR1 GTSNPN and CDR2 SVGIG (reference sequence). This CDR3 spans 14 amino acids. CDR3 protein: CAWSKRGNTGELFF. DNA of the CDR3: TGTGCCTGGTCCAAGAGGGGGAACACCGGGGAGCTGTTTTTT.

In this sample, this clonotype turned up a few times. The rearrangement joins TRBV5-5 to TRBJ2-7; D remains ambiguous. CDR1 and CDR2 from the germline V gene are SGHKS and YYEKEE (reference sequence). Trimming took 3 bases from V and 3 from J, leaving 10 bases between them. CDR3 length equals 13 residues. The CDR3 sequence is CASSSGSSYEQYF. CDR3 DNA sequence: TGTGCCAGCAGCTCCGGGTCCAGCTACGAGCAGTACTTC.

This clonotype was recorded many times. The chain employs TRBV7-3 and TRBJ1-6; D is possibly TRBD1 (6 bases). Germline V CDR1 and CDR2: SGHTA, FQGTGA. This CDR3 spans 15 amino acids. Trimming pared 2 bases from V and 7 bases from J, leaving 12 bases between. CDR3 DNA sequence: TGTGCCAGCAGCTTAGGACAGCTTCCCAATTCACCCCTCCACTTT. Its translation: CASSLGQLPNSPLHF.

This clonotype has at least ten counts. The chain is built from TRBV5-6 and TRBJ2-1; 9 nucleotides match TRBD2. Germline CDR1 and CDR2: SGHDT and YYEEEE. The CDR3 loop spans 16 amino acids. Trimming removed 2 bases from V and 5 bases from J; junction bases left unmatched: 8. CDR3 loop: CASSFEAGGGNNEQFF. CDR3 in DNA: TGTGCCAGCAGCTTCGAAGCGGGGGGCGGTAACAATGAGCAGTTCTTC.

At least ten counts were recorded for this clonotype. V and J are TRBV6-1 and TRBJ1-5; TRBD1 aligns across 7 bases. CDR1 and CDR2 (germline): MNHNS, SASEGT. After removal of 7 bases from V and 0 bases from J, the junction contained 9 bases not matched to a gene. The CDR3 is made up of 16 amino acids. The CDR3 DNA reads TGTGCCAGCAAGGGACAGCCGAAGCTTAGCAATCAGCCCCAGCATTTT. This encodes CASKGQPKLSNQPQHF.

This clonotype was detected only a few times. The junction shows a germline mismatch at one end, possibly a read error. The chain combines TRBV29-1 with TRBJ1-5; D perhaps matches TRBD1 (6 bases). This CDR3 has 13 residues. Germline V gives CDR1 SQVTM, CDR2 ANQGSEA. The CDR3 DNA is TGCAGCGTGGAAGGACAGCTGGGTCAGCCCCAGCATTTT. It translates to CSVEGQLGQPQHF.

Ten or more counts support this clonotype. J is TRBJ2-3 and V is TRBV27; 8 nucleotides match TRBD2. The CDR3 has 14 residues. V shed 3 bases, J shed 4 bases, and the junction held 3 bases outside the gene matches. The V gene's germline CDR1 is MNHEY and CDR2 SMNVEV (reference sequence). CDR3 residues: CASSFGGAADTQYF. In DNA, the CDR3 is TGTGCCAGCAGTTTCGGGGGGGCGGCAGATACGCAGTATTTT.

This clonotype was picked up a small number of times. This chain links TRBV19 with TRBJ2-7; no firm D call. Germline assignment: CDR1 LNHDA and CDR2 SQIVND (reference sequence). The CDR3 is 12 amino acids. Trimming removed 10 bases at V and 2 bases at J, with 12 bases between. CDR3 in amino acids: CATKTGPYEQYF. CDR3 in DNA: TGTGCCACCAAGACCGGTCCCTACGAGCAGTACTTC. The full variable domain, its missing parts supplied by reference TRBV19 and TRBJ2-7, is DGGITQSPKYLFRKEGQNVTLSCEQNLNHDAMYWYRQDPGQGLRLIYYSQIVNDFQKGDIAEGYSVSREKKESFPLTVTSAQKNPTAFYLCATKTGPYEQYFGPGTRLTVT.

Ten or more counts support this clonotype. V and J are TRBV7-9 and TRBJ2-1; TRBD1 might be the D (6 bases). V was pared by 5 bases and J by 3 bases, with 26 bases between. CDR3 size: 19 residues. Germline assignment: CDR1 SEHNR and CDR2 FQNEAQ (reference sequence). This CDR3 reads CASSHEIPPPGTLYNEQFF. The CDR3 DNA is TGTGCCAGCAGCCACGAAATCCCACCCCCTGGGACACTCTACAATGAGCAGTTCTTC.

The chain recombines TRBV11-2 with TRBJ1-2; no clear D gene. V was cut by 5 bases and J by 3 bases, with 13 bases left in between. Looked up from germline, CDR1 is SGHAT and CDR2 is FQNNGV. This CDR3 region has 14 residues. Here the CDR3 reads CASSKTSEYYGYTF. CDR3 nucleotide sequence: TGTGCCAGCAGCAAAACCTCCGAATACTATGGCTACACCTTC.

This clonotype has a handful of counts. The chain joins TRBV4-3 to TRBJ2-3; 9 bases line up with TRBD2. V dropped 3 bases and J dropped 2; count of bases not matched to a gene: 3. Germline CDR1 reads LGHNA; CDR2 reads YSLEER. CDR3 length: 15 amino acids. The CDR3 region has the DNA TGCGCCAGCAGCCAGGTAGCGGGGGTCACAGATACGCAGTATTTT. Translated: CASSQVAGVTDTQYF.

This clonotype was picked up many times. CDR3: CAISEPGGTSIHEQYF. In nucleotides, the CDR3 is TGTGCCATCAGTGAGCCGGGAGGGACTAGCATCCACGAGCAGTACTTC. V gene TRBV10-3 combines with J gene TRBJ2-7; 9 bases align to TRBD2. The V and J ends lost 2 bases and 5 bases, in that order; junction bases with no gene match: 10. The CDR3 has 16 amino acids. The germline gives CDR1 ENHRY, CDR2 SYGVKD.

This clonotype appeared a few times. This chain uses TRBV30 with TRBJ1-5; tentatively, D is TRBD1 (6 bases). CDR1 and CDR2 from the germline V gene are GTSNPN and SVGIG (reference sequence). The CDR3 is made up of 12 amino acids. With 7 bases removed from V and 3 bases from J, the gap between germline ends came to 10 bases. CDR3 DNA: TGTGCCTTCGGACAGTTCAATCAGCCCCAGCATTTT. Translating it yields CAFGQFNQPQHF.

This clonotype was counted at least ten times. An end of the junction differs from the germline gene, which may be a read error. The chain is built from TRBV4-3 and TRBJ2-2; D is ambiguous. This CDR3 has 14 amino acids. Germline V lookup: CDR1 LGHNA, CDR2 YSLEER. CDR3 nucleotides: TGCGCCAGCAGCCAAGCTGGGAACGCCGGGGAGCTGTTTTTT. The encoded protein is CASSQAGNAGELFF.

This clonotype was observed a handful of times. The rearrangement joins TRBV19 to TRBJ1-2, with 9 bases aligning to TRBD1. The CDR3 has 16 residues. Unmatched junction bases numbered 11, after V lost 5 bases and J lost 4 bases. Germline V gives CDR1 LNHDA, CDR2 SQIVND (reference sequence). DNA of the CDR3: TGTGCCAGTAGTCCGGAGGACAGGGGAGTCGGCTATGGCTACACCTTC. Amino acid sequence: CASSPEDRGVGYGYTF.

The CDR3 spells CASSLRGAPSTDTQYF. The CDR3 bases are TGTGCCAGCAGCTTACGCGGGGCTCCTAGCACAGATACGCAGTATTTT. The V call is TRBV7-3, the J call TRBJ2-3; D possibly corresponds to TRBD2 (6 bases). Trimming left V 2 bases short and J 0 bases short, with 12 bases between. CDR3 size: 16 residues. Germline V lookup: CDR1 SGHTA, CDR2 FQGTGA.

This clonotype has ten or more counts. This chain connects TRBV30 to TRBJ1-2; 10 bases map to TRBD1. The CDR3 sequence is 14 residues long. Germline V gene sequence: CDR1 GTSNPN, CDR2 SVGIG (reference sequence). Losses at the gene ends were 4 bases for V and 8 bases for J; bases not matched to a gene: 10. CDR3 coding DNA: TGTGCCTGGAACCGGGACAGGGGTAGTAGAGGCTACACCTTC. The encoded protein is CAWNRDRGSRGYTF.

This clonotype was counted a few times. V and J are TRBV6-5 and TRBJ1-2; D gene uncertain. The V gene's germline CDR1 is MNHEY and CDR2 SVGAGI. CDR3 length: 14 amino acids. Trimming took 2 bases from V and 6 from J, leaving 13 bases between them. The CDR3 sequence is CASSYRSAWDGYTF. The DNA for the CDR3 is TGTGCCAGCAGTTACAGGAGTGCCTGGGATGGCTACACCTTC.

This clonotype appeared a few times. The rearrangement uses TRBV6-2 or TRBV6-3 and TRBJ1-1; 8 bases are shared with TRBD1. The germline CDR1 and CDR2 sequences are MNHEY and SVGEGT. V lost 5 bases to trimming and J lost 3 bases; unmatched junction nucleotides: 8. The CDR3 has 15 amino acids. CDR3 sequence reads: CASSDRGPRDTEAFF. In DNA form, the CDR3 reads TGTGCCAGCAGTGACAGGGGCCCGCGGGACACTGAAGCTTTCTTT.

This clonotype was recorded at least ten times. V is TRBV20-1 and J is TRBJ2-3, with TRBD2 matching 10 bases. V lost 5 bases and J lost 6; bases outside the gene matches: 14. The CDR3 is 16 amino acids. Germline CDR1 reads DFQATT; CDR2 reads SNEGSKA (reference sequence). The CDR3 DNA sequence: TGCAGTGCTCCCGGTTTCCAGCGGGGGGGGGGTGATACGCAGTATTTT. The encoded protein is CSAPGFQRGGGDTQYF.

At least ten counts were recorded for this clonotype. The chain joins TRBV2 to TRBJ2-3; D might be TRBD2 (5 bases). Per the germline V gene, CDR1 is SNHLY and CDR2 is FYNNEI. Trimming pared 3 bases from V and 1 base from J, leaving 14 bases between. There are 16 residues in the CDR3. The CDR3 coding sequence is TGTGCCAGCAGTGATGGACTGCCCTCGGGCACAGATACGCAGTATTTT. Translating it yields CASSDGLPSGTDTQYF.

This clonotype turned up a few times. J is TRBJ2-3 and V is TRBV7-9, with 12 bases identical to TRBD2. The CDR3 is 17 residues long. Germline values: CDR1 SEHNR, CDR2 FQNEAQ (reference sequence). With V trimmed by 5 bases and J by 0 bases, 6 bases remained unmatched. The CDR3, as DNA: TGTGCCAGCAGCCCTGGACTAGCGGGGACTAGCACAGATACGCAGTATTTT. It specifies CASSPGLAGTSTDTQYF.

The table lists this clonotype with a few counts. This chain links TRBV10-3 with TRBJ2-3; the match to TRBD2 covers 8 bases. The CDR3 extends over 16 amino acids. Losses at the gene ends were 2 bases for V and 6 bases for J; bases not matched to a gene: 10. The germline V gene encodes CDR1 ENHRY and CDR2 SYGVKD. The CDR3 coding sequence is TGTGCCATCAGTGAGAACGTCGGGGGGGGAGGGGATACGCAGTATTTT. Amino acid sequence: CAISENVGGGGDTQYF.

This chain connects TRBV7-6 to TRBJ2-1; D is possibly TRBD1 or TRBD2 (6 bases each). V was trimmed by 1 base and J by 5 bases, leaving 12 bases between them. The CDR3 runs 15 residues. CDR1 SGHVS and CDR2 FNYEAQ come from the germline V gene. CDR3 region: CASSLVGGNNNEQFF. The CDR3 DNA reads as TGTGCCAGCAGCTTAGTAGGGGGGAACAACAATGAGCAGTTCTTC.